The clone carrying this TCR beta chain was picked up many times. No antigen is known for it. Germline CDR1 reads SGDLS; CDR2 reads YYNGEE. The CDR3 covers 14 residues. V dropped 5 bases and J dropped 0 bases, with 8 bases sitting between them. It was RNA transcripts that yielded the amplified TCR beta CDR3 regions. The TCR CDR3 first-round RT-PCR relied on the HTBI primer set. TCRdb called the multiplex PCR reads again in MiXCR, with one record for every CDR3 protein. The sample contains around 200,000 distinct CDR3 sequences, over 15% of which appear only once. This specimen comes from a study of T cells in Graves' hyperthyroidism and ophthalmopathy. Hyperthyroidism patients were newly diagnosed, had disease duration under 2 months, and were aged 18 to 65 years. Study-level points and caveats: Blood also showed most of the thyroid clonotypes that were expanded above 0.001.

The origin of this receptor is a woman aged 45-59 years with Graves' hyperthyroidism. The chain combines TRBV9 with TRBJ2-2; D may correspond to TRBD1 or TRBD2 (5 bases each). The sequenced sample consisted of blood. The CDR3 region has the DNA TGTGCCAGCAGTCGGGACCCGAACACCGGGGAGCTGTTTTTT. Translating gives CASSRDPNTGELFF.